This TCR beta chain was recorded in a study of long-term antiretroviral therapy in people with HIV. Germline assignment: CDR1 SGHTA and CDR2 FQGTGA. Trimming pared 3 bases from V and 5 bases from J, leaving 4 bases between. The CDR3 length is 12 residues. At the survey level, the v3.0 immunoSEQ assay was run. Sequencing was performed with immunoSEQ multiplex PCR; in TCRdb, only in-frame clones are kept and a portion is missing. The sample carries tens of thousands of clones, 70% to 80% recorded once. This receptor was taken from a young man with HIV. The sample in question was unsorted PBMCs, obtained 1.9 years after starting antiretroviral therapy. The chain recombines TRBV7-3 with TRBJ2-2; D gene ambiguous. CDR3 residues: CASSFRTGELFF. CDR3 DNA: TGTGCCAGCAGCTTTCGGACCGGGGAGCTGTTTTTT.